One sample yielded the 4 T cell receptor beta chains listed below, sequenced in a study of T cells in Graves' hyperthyroidism and ophthalmopathy (dated by TCRdb to the late 2010s). Libraries were built with multiplex PCR. The run used an Illumina HiSeq 2000. The TCR beta CDR3 regions were amplified from RNA transcripts. The TCR CDR3 was subjected to a first round of RT-PCR using the HTBI primer set and the Qiagen OneStep RT-PCR kit. Using fastp trimming at Q25 and MiXCR clonotype assembly, TCRdb reanalyzed the public sequencing data and kept in-frame beta chains. Rows matching on CDR3 protein sequence are summarized as one entry with the most common DNA and genes. Present in this sample are roughly 420,000 distinct CDR3 sequences, 15% to 18% of which were seen just once. The ten largest account for less than 15% of the sample. Source material: blood. These receptors were taken from a woman aged 18-29 years with Graves' hyperthyroidism.

This chain uses TRBV6-1 with TRBJ2-7; TRBD2 matches at 15 bases. J gave up 1 base and V 5 bases, and 6 bases lay outside the gene matches. In germline, CDR1 is MNHNS, CDR2 SASEGT. The CDR3 is 17 residues long. The CDR3 DNA follows: TGTGCCAGCAGTAAGACCGGGACTAGCGGGGGGTCCTACGAGCAGTACTTC. Translating gives CASSKTGTSGGSYEQYF.

Ten or more counts support this clonotype. The chain uses TRBV6-2 or TRBV6-3 and TRBJ2-1; 14 nucleotides agree with TRBD2. CDR3 size: 17 residues. From germline, CDR1 is MNHEY and CDR2 SVGEGT. Unmatched junction bases numbered 10, after V lost 5 bases and J lost 7 bases. This chain's CDR3 is CASSLPPGLAGDNEQFF. The CDR3, as DNA: TGTGCCAGCAGTCTCCCACCGGGACTAGCGGGGGATAATGAGCAGTTCTTC.

The chain links TRBV7-2 to TRBJ2-1, with 10 bases identical to TRBD2. Per germline, CDR1 SGHTA and CDR2 FQGNSA. The CDR3 totals 16 residues. Trimming at V came to 2 bases and at J to 5 bases, leaving 6 bases not matched to a gene. This CDR3 reads CASSLSRTSGHNEQFF. The DNA of the CDR3 is TGTGCCAGCAGCTTATCCCGGACTAGCGGCCACAATGAGCAGTTCTTC. Using reference TRBV7-2 and TRBJ2-1 for the parts outside the CDR3, the full variable domain is GAGVSQSPSNKVTEKGKDVELRCDPISGHTALYWYRQSLGQGLEFLIYFQGNSAPDKSGLPSDRFSAERTGGSVSTLTIQRTQQEDSAVYLCASSLSRTSGHNEQFFGPGTRLTVL.

The CDR3 DNA sequence: TGTGCCAGCAACAAAGGGGGGACTAGCGGGGCCAGCACAGATACGCAGTATTTT. The encoded protein is CASNKGGTSGASTDTQYF. This sequence joins TRBV6-2 or TRBV6-3 and TRBJ2-3; 13 nucleotides agree with TRBD2. Looked up from germline, CDR1 is MNHEY and CDR2 is SVGEGT. CDR3 length: 18 amino acids. V was clipped by 7 bases and J by 0 bases; unmatched bases: 10.